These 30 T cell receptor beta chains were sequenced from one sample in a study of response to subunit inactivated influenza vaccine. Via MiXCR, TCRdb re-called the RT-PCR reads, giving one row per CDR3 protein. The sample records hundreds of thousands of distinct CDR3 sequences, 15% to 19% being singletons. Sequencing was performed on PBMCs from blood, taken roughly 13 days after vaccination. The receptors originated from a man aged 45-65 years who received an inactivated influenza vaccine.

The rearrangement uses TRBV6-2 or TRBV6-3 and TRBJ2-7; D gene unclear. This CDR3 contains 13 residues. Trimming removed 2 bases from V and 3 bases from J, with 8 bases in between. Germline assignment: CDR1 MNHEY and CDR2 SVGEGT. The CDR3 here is CASSYTDVYEQYF. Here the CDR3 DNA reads TGTGCCAGCAGTTACACGGACGTCTACGAGCAGTACTTC.

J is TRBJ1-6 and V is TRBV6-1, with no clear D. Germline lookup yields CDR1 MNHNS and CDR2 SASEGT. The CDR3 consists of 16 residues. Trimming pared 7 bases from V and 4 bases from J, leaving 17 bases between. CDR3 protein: CASIGPFRRYNSPLHF. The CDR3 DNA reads TGTGCCAGCATCGGACCCTTCCGGCGGTATAATTCACCCCTCCACTTT.

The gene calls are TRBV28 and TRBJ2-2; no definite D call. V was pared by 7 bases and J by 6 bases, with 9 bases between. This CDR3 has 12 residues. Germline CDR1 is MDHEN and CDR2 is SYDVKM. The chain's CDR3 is CASTSRPGELFF. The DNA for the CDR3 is TGTGCCAGCACCTCGAGACCCGGGGAGCTGTTTTTT. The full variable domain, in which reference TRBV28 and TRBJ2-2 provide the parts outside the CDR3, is DVKVTQSSRYLVKRTGEKVFLECVQDMDHENMFWYRQDPGLGLRLIYFSYDVKMKEKGDIPEGYSVSREKKERFSLILESASTNQTSMYLCASTSRPGELFFGEGSRLTVL.

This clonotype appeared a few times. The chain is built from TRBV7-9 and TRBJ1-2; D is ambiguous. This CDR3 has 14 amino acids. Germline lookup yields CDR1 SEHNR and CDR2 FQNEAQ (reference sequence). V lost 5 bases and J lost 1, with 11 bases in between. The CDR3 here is CASSPVGLNYGYTF. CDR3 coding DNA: TGTGCCAGCAGCCCGGTTGGACTTAACTATGGCTACACCTTC. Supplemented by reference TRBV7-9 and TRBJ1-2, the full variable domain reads DTGVSQNPRHKITKRGQNVTFRCDPISEHNRLYWYRQTLGQGPEFLTYFQNEAQLEKSRLLSDRFSAERPKGSFSTLEIQRTEQGDSAMYLCASSPVGLNYGYTFGSGTRLTVV.

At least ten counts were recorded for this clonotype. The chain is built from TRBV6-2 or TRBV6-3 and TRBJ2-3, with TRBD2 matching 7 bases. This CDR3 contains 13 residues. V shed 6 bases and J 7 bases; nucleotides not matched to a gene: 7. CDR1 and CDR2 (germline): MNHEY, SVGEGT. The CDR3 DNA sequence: TGTGCCAGCAGAATGGGAGGGCCAAATACGCAGTATTTT. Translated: CASRMGGPNTQYF.

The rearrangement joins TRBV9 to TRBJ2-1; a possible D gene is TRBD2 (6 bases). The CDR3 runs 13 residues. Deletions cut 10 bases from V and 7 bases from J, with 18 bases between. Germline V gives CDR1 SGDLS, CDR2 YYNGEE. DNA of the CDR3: TGTGCCTGTAGCGGCACCCTTGATAATGAGCAGTTCTTC. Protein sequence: CACSGTLDNEQFF.

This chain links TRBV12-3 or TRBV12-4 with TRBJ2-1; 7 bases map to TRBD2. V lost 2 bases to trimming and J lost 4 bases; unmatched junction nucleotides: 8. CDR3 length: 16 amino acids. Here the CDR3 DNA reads TGTGCCAGCAGTTTAAATGCGGGAGTTAGTTACAATGAGCAGTTCTTC. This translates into CASSLNAGVSYNEQFF.

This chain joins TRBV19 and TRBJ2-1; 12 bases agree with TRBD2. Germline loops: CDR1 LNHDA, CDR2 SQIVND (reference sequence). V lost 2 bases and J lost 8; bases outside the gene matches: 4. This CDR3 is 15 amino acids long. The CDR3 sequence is CASSILAGGPDEQFF. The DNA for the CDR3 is TGTGCCAGTAGTATACTAGCGGGAGGGCCGGATGAGCAGTTCTTC.

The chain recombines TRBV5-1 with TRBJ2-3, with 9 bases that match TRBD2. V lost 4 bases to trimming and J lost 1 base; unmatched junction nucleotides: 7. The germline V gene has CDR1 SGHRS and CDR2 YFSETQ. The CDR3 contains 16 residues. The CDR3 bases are TGCGCCAGCAGCCTTGGCTCTAGCGGGGGCACAGATACGCAGTATTTT. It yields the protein CASSLGSSGGTDTQYF.

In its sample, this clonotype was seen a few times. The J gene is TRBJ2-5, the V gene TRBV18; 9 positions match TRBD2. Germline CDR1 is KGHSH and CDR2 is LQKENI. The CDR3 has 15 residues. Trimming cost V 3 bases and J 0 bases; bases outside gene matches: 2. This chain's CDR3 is CASSPSGSYQETQYF. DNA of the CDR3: TGTGCCAGCTCACCTAGCGGGAGTTACCAAGAGACCCAGTACTTC.

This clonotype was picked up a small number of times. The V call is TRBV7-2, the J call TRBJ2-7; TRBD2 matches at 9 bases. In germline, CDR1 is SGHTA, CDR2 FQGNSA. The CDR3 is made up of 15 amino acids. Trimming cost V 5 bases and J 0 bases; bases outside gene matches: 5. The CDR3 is CASSRLAASSYEQYF. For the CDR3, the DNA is TGTGCCAGCAGCCGACTAGCGGCTTCCTCCTACGAGCAGTACTTC.

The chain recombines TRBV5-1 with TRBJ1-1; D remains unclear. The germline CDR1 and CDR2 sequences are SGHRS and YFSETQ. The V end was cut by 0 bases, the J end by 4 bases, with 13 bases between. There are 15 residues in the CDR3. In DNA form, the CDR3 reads TGCGCCAGCAGCTTGGTGGGCACCCTGGGCACTGAAGCTTTCTTT. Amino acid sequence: CASSLVGTLGTEAFF. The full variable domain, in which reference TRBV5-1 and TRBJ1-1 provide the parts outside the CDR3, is KAGVTQTPRYLIKTRGQQVTLSCSPISGHRSVSWYQQTPGQGLQFLFEYFSETQRNKGNFPGRFSGRQFSNSRSEMNVSTLELGDSALYLCASSLVGTLGTEAFFGQGTRLTVV.

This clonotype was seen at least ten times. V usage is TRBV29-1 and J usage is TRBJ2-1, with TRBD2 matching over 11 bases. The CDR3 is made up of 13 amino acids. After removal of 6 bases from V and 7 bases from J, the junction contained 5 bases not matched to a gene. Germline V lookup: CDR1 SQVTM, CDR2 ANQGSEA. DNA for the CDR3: TGCAGCGTAACTAGCGGGGGAGTGAATGAGCAGTTCTTC. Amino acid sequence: CSVTSGGVNEQFF.

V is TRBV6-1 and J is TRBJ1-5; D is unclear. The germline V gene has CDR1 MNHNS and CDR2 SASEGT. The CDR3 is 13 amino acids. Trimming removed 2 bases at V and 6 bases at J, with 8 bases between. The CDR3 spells CASSESRRQPQHF. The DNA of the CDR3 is TGTGCCAGCAGTGAATCCAGGCGTCAGCCCCAGCATTTT.

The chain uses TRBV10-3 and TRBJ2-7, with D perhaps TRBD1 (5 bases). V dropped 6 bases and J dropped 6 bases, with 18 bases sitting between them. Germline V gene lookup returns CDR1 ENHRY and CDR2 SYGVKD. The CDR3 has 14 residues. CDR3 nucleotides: TGTGCCATCAGCACAGGCGCAAAGGGTGGCGAGCAGTACTTC. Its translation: CAISTGAKGGEQYF.

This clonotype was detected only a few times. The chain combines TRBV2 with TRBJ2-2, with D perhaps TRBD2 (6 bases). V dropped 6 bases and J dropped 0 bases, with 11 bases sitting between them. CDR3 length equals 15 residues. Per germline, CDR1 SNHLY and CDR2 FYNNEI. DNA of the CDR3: TGTGCCAGCAGGCCCGGGACTTCGAACACCGGGGAGCTGTTTTTT. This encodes CASRPGTSNTGELFF.

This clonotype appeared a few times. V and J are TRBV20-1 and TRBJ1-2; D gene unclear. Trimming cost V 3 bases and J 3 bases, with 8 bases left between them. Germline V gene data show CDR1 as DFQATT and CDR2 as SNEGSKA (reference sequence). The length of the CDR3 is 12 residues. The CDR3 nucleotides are TGCAGTGCTAGGGGAAGCGACTATGGCTACACCTTC. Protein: CSARGSDYGYTF.

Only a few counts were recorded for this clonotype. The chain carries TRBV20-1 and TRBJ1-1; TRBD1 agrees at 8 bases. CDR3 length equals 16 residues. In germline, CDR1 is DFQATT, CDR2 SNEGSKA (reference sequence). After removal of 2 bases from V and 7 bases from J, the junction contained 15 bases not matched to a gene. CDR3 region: CSARSPGQVRRNEAFF. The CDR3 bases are TGCAGTGCTAGATCGCCGGGACAGGTCAGGAGGAATGAAGCTTTCTTT.

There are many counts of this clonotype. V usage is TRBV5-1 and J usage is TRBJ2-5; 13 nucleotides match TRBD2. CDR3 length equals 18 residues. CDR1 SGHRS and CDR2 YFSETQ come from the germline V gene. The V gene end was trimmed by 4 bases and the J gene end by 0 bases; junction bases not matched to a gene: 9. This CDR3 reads CASSPLGLAGDNQETQYF. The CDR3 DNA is TGCGCCAGCAGCCCACTAGGACTAGCGGGGGATAACCAAGAGACCCAGTACTTC. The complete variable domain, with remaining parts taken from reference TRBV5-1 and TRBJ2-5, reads KAGVTQTPRYLIKTRGQQVTLSCSPISGHRSVSWYQQTPGQGLQFLFEYFSETQRNKGNFPGRFSGRQFSNSRSEMNVSTLELGDSALYLCASSPLGLAGDNQETQYFGPGTRLLVL.

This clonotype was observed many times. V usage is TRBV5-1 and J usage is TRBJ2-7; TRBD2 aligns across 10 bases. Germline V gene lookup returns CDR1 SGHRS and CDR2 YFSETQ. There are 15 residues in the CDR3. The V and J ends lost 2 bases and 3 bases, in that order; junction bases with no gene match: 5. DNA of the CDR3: TGCGCCAGCAGCTTCGACCTAGCGGGGGTCTACGAGCAGTACTTC. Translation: CASSFDLAGVYEQYF.

The CDR3 DNA reads as TGTGCCAGCGTGACAGGGGAGCAATGGAGCGAGCAGTACTTC. This encodes CASVTGEQWSEQYF. V and J are TRBV28 and TRBJ2-7; 8 nucleotides align to TRBD1. Germline CDR1 reads MDHEN; CDR2 reads SYDVKM. Trimming removed 8 bases from V and 6 bases from J; junction bases left unmatched: 12. There are 14 residues in the CDR3.

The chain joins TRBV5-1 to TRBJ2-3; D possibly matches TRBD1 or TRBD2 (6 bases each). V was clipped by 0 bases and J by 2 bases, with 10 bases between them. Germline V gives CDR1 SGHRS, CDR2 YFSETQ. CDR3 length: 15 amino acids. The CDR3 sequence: CASSLGGAITDTQYF. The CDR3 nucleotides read TGCGCCAGCAGCTTGGGGGGGGCCATCACAGATACGCAGTATTTT.

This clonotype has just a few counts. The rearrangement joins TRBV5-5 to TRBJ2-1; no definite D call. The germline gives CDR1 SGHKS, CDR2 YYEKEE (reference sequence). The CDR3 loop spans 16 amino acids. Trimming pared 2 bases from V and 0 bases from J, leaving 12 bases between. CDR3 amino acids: CASSFEGISSYNEQFF. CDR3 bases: TGTGCCAGCAGCTTCGAAGGTATCAGCTCCTACAATGAGCAGTTCTTC. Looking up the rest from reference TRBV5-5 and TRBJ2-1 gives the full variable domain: DAGVTQSPTHLIKTRGQQVTLRCSPISGHKSVSWYQQVLGQGPQFIFQYYEKEERGRGNFPDRFSARQFPNYSSELNVNALLLGDSALYLCASSFEGISSYNEQFFGPGTRLTVL.

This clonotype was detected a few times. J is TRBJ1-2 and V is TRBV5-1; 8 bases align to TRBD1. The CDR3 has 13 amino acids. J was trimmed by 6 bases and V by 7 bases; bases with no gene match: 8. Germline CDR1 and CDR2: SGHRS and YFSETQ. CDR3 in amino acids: CASPPTGGDGYTF. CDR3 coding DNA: TGCGCCAGCCCGCCAACAGGGGGGGATGGCTACACCTTC.

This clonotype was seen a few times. The DNA of the CDR3 is TGTGCCAGCAGTAGACTAGCGGGAGGGCCGGGGGAGCAGTACTTC. This translates into CASSRLAGGPGEQYF. This chain uses TRBV3-1 with TRBJ2-7; 14 bases map to TRBD2. The CDR3 is made up of 15 amino acids. Looked up from germline, CDR1 is LGHDT and CDR2 is YNNKEL (reference sequence). The V and J ends lost 6 bases and 7 bases, in that order; junction bases with no gene match: 8.

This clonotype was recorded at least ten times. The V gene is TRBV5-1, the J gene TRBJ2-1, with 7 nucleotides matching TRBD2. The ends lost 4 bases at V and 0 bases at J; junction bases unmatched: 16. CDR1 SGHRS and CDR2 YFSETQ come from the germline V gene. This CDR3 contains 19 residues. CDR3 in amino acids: CASSGVGEGRRRSYNEQFF. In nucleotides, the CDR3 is TGCGCCAGCAGCGGGGTAGGGGAGGGGCGACGACGCTCCTACAATGAGCAGTTCTTC. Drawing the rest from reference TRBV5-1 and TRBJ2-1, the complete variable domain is KAGVTQTPRYLIKTRGQQVTLSCSPISGHRSVSWYQQTPGQGLQFLFEYFSETQRNKGNFPGRFSGRQFSNSRSEMNVSTLELGDSALYLCASSGVGEGRRRSYNEQFFGPGTRLTVL.

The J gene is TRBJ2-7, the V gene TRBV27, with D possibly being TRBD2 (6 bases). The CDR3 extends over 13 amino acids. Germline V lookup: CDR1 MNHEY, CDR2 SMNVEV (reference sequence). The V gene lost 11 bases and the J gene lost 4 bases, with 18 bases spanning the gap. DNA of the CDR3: TGTGCCGTGGGGGGACTCCGAGGTTACGAGCAGTACTTC. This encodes CAVGGLRGYEQYF.

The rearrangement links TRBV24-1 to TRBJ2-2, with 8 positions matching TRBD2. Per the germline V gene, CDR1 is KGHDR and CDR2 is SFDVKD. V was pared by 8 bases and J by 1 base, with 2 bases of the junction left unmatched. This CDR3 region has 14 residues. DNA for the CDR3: TGTGCCACCAAAACTAGCGGGAACACCGGGGAGCTGTTTTTT. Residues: CATKTSGNTGELFF.

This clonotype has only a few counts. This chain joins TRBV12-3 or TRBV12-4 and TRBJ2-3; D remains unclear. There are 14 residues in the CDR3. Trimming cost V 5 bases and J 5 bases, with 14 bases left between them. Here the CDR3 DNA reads TGTGCCAGCAGTCCGGTCCCTAGAGGAGATACGCAGTATTTT. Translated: CASSPVPRGDTQYF.

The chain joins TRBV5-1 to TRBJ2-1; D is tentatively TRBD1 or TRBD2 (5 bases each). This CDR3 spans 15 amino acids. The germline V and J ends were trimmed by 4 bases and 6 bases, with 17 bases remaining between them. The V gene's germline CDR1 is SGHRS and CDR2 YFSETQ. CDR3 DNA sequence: TGCGCCAGCAGCCAGCTCCGGGACGGCGCCAATGAGCAGTTCTTC. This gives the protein CASSQLRDGANEQFF.